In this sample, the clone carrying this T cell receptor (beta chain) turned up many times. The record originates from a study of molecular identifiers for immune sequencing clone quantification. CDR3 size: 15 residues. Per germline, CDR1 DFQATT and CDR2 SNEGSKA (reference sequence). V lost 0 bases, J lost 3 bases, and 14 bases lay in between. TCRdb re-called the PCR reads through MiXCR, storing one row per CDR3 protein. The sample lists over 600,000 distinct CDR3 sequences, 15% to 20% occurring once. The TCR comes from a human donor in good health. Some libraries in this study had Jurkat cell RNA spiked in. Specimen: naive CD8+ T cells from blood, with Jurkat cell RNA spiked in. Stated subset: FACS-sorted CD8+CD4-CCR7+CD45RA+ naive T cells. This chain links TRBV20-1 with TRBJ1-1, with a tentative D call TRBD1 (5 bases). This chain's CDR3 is CSARETRARHTEAFF. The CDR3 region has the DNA TGCAGTGCTAGAGAGACCAGGGCTCGTCACACTGAAGCTTTCTTT.